The rows below give T cell receptor beta chains drawn from one sample of a study of CD8+CD57+ T cells in acquired aplastic anemia. TCRdb re-called the reads through MiXCR, storing one row per CDR3 protein. Among 150,000 or so distinct CDR3 sequences listed, around half were seen once. Input material: sorted CD4+, CD8+, or CD8+CD57+ T cells (not recorded which) from PBMCs. The receptors stem from a human donor with aplastic anemia. CDR3s include the opening cysteine and the closing phenylalanine or tryptophan. The order of the fields is CDR3 DNA, CDR3 protein, D gene, V gene, clone size, J gene. The D gene is left open where the match is weak. Expanded clones get a size class; other rows say once, few or many, or leave the size out.

cdr3_nt: TGTGCCAGCAGTGGGGGTGGAGGGCTTGGGAATCAGCCCCAGCATTTT
cdr3_aa: CASSGGGGLGNQPQHF
d_call: -
v_call: TRBV6-1
clone_size: few
j_call: TRBJ1-5

cdr3_nt: TGTGCCAGCAGCCCAGGGACACAGAACACCGGGGAGCTGTTTTTT
cdr3_aa: CASSPGTQNTGELFF
d_call: -
v_call: TRBV9
clone_size: -
j_call: TRBJ2-2

cdr3_nt: TGTGCCAGCAGTGAGACGGGACTCTGGGGCTATGAGCAGTTCTTC
cdr3_aa: CASSETGLWGYEQFF
d_call: -
v_call: TRBV2
clone_size: many
j_call: TRBJ2-1

cdr3_nt: TGTGCCAGTAGCCGGGGACAGGGAGGCTACACCTTC
cdr3_aa: CASSRGQGGYTF
d_call: TRBD1
v_call: TRBV19
clone_size: many
j_call: TRBJ1-2

cdr3_nt: TGCAGCGCCTTCGAACAGAACACCGGGGGTAGGGAGCTGTTTTTT
cdr3_aa: CSAFEQNTGGRELFF
d_call: -
v_call: TRBV29-1
clone_size: -
j_call: TRBJ2-2

cdr3_nt: TGTGCCAGCAGTCCCCGAGACTTCACTTCACCCCTCCACTTT
cdr3_aa: CASSPRDFTSPLHF
d_call: -
v_call: TRBV6-2/TRBV6-3
clone_size: many
j_call: TRBJ1-6

cdr3_nt: TGTGCCAGCAGCGTATATGGGACAGGGAGCGAGCAGTACTTC
cdr3_aa: CASSVYGTGSEQYF
d_call: TRBD1
v_call: TRBV9
clone_size: many
j_call: TRBJ2-7

cdr3_nt: TGTGCCAGCACCCGGGTACAGGGGAACTCCTACGAGCAGTACTTC
cdr3_aa: CASTRVQGNSYEQYF
d_call: TRBD1
v_call: TRBV7-8
clone_size: many
j_call: TRBJ2-7

cdr3_nt: TGTGCCAGCAGCCAGGAGAGACAGGACACTGAAGCTTTCTTT
cdr3_aa: CASSQERQDTEAFF
d_call: -
v_call: TRBV4-2
clone_size: few
j_call: TRBJ1-1

cdr3_nt: TGTGCCAGCTTAATCCTGGGGTCAGGTAGCGCTTTCTTT
cdr3_aa: CASLILGSGSAFF
d_call: -
v_call: TRBV7-8
clone_size: many
j_call: TRBJ1-1

cdr3_nt: TGTGCCAGCAGCGTAGGGGGAATAGGGCCATCCTATGGCTACACCTTC
cdr3_aa: CASSVGGIGPSYGYTF
d_call: -
v_call: TRBV9
clone_size: many
j_call: TRBJ1-2

cdr3_nt: TGCGCCAGCAGCTTGATTGGCGGATACGAGCAGTACTTC
cdr3_aa: CASSLIGGYEQYF
d_call: -
v_call: TRBV5-1
clone_size: few
j_call: TRBJ2-7

cdr3_nt: TGTGCCACCAGCAGAGATAAGACAGTCAGTGGCTACACCTTC
cdr3_aa: CATSRDKTVSGYTF
d_call: -
v_call: TRBV15
clone_size: -
j_call: TRBJ1-2

cdr3_nt: TGTGCCAGCAGTTATTGGGACAGGGGGCAAAATGAGCAGTTCTTC
cdr3_aa: CASSYWDRGQNEQFF
d_call: TRBD1
v_call: TRBV6-5
clone_size: few
j_call: TRBJ2-1

cdr3_nt: TGTGCCAGTAGCTCTCGACAGGCGAACACTGAAGCTTTCTTT
cdr3_aa: CASSSRQANTEAFF
d_call: -
v_call: TRBV19
clone_size: many
j_call: TRBJ1-1

cdr3_nt: TGTGCCAGCAGCTTGGAAGGGGTGGGTCCTGGCTACACCTTC
cdr3_aa: CASSLEGVGPGYTF
d_call: -
v_call: TRBV5-5
clone_size: many
j_call: TRBJ1-2

cdr3_nt: TGTGCCAGCAGCTCCCTCATGGCCGGGGCCAACGTCCTGACTTTC
cdr3_aa: CASSSLMAGANVLTF
d_call: -
v_call: TRBV3-1
clone_size: many
j_call: TRBJ2-6

cdr3_nt: TGTGCCAGCCAAACAGAGTATGAGCAGTTCTTC
cdr3_aa: CASQTEYEQFF
d_call: -
v_call: TRBV10-3
clone_size: -
j_call: TRBJ2-1

cdr3_nt: TGTGCCAGCAGCCGGGATTTCGATACGCAGTATTTT
cdr3_aa: CASSRDFDTQYF
d_call: -
v_call: TRBV25-1
clone_size: -
j_call: TRBJ2-3

cdr3_nt: TGTGCCAGCAATAAGCCCACAGATACGCAGTATTTT
cdr3_aa: CASNKPTDTQYF
d_call: -
v_call: TRBV7-8
clone_size: -
j_call: TRBJ2-3

cdr3_nt: TGCGCCAGCAGCTTGGGAACGACTCTATCTGGCTACACCTTC
cdr3_aa: CASSLGTTLSGYTF
d_call: -
v_call: TRBV5-1
clone_size: -
j_call: TRBJ1-2

cdr3_nt: TGTGCCCAGGGGCCACTTGAAGATGGCTACACCTTC
cdr3_aa: CAQGPLEDGYTF
d_call: -
v_call: TRBV25-1
clone_size: -
j_call: TRBJ1-2

cdr3_nt: TGTGCCAGCAGCCTAACAACTGGCTACACCTTC
cdr3_aa: CASSLTTGYTF
d_call: -
v_call: TRBV7-9
clone_size: -
j_call: TRBJ1-2

cdr3_nt: TGCGCCAGCAGCCTCTCGGGGGGGTTCGAGGAGCAGTACTTC
cdr3_aa: CASSLSGGFEEQYF
d_call: TRBD2
v_call: TRBV4-3
clone_size: once
j_call: TRBJ2-7

cdr3_nt: TGTGCCAGCAGCCAAGACAACTCCTACAATGAGCAGTTCTTC
cdr3_aa: CASSQDNSYNEQFF
d_call: -
v_call: TRBV6-1
clone_size: many
j_call: TRBJ2-1

cdr3_nt: TGTGCCAGCAGTCATGACGGAGGGGGGGAGACCCAGTACTTC
cdr3_aa: CASSHDGGGETQYF
d_call: -
v_call: TRBV28
clone_size: -
j_call: TRBJ2-5

cdr3_nt: TGCAGTGCTAGAGGTTACGATTCCTACGAGCAGTACTTC
cdr3_aa: CSARGYDSYEQYF
d_call: -
v_call: TRBV20-1
clone_size: -
j_call: TRBJ2-7

cdr3_nt: TGCAGCGTTTCGACAGCGATGAACACTGAAGCTTTCTTT
cdr3_aa: CSVSTAMNTEAFF
d_call: -
v_call: TRBV29-1
clone_size: -
j_call: TRBJ1-1

cdr3_nt: TGCAGTGCTAGAGATGCGGGGGTCGGCGGAGATACGCAGTATTTT
cdr3_aa: CSARDAGVGGDTQYF
d_call: TRBD2
v_call: TRBV20-1
clone_size: many
j_call: TRBJ2-3

cdr3_nt: TGCAGCGTAGTACGACAGGGTACAGAGACCCAGTACTTC
cdr3_aa: CSVVRQGTETQYF
d_call: TRBD1
v_call: TRBV29-1
clone_size: -
j_call: TRBJ2-5

cdr3_nt: TGCAGCGCCGTCAAGGGGAACACTGAAGCTTTCTTT
cdr3_aa: CSAVKGNTEAFF
d_call: -
v_call: TRBV29-1
clone_size: -
j_call: TRBJ1-1

cdr3_nt: TGTGCCATCAGTGACGTGAGGCAGGAGGACCACTATGGCTACTCCTTC
cdr3_aa: CAISDVRQEDHYGYSF
d_call: -
v_call: TRBV10-3
clone_size: -
j_call: TRBJ1-2

cdr3_nt: TGTGCCAGCAGTATAACAGGGAGGGACACTGAAGCTTTCTTT
cdr3_aa: CASSITGRDTEAFF
d_call: -
v_call: TRBV25-1
clone_size: few
j_call: TRBJ1-1

cdr3_nt: TGCAGTGCTAGAGAAGGGGGGGGAGTGCAGTACTTC
cdr3_aa: CSAREGGGVQYF
d_call: -
v_call: TRBV20-1
clone_size: -
j_call: TRBJ2-7

cdr3_nt: TGTGCCACCAGTGGGGAAAGTAACACTGAAGCTTTCTTT
cdr3_aa: CATSGESNTEAFF
d_call: -
v_call: TRBV24-1
clone_size: -
j_call: TRBJ1-1

cdr3_nt: TGTGCCAGCAGCCAAACTCTTAGGACGTCCAAGGGTCAGCCCCAGCATTTT
cdr3_aa: CASSQTLRTSKGQPQHF
d_call: -
v_call: TRBV3-1
clone_size: -
j_call: TRBJ1-5

cdr3_nt: TGTGCCAGCAGCTTATTGGCGGGGAATTCACCCCTCCACTTT
cdr3_aa: CASSLLAGNSPLHF
d_call: -
v_call: TRBV7-8
clone_size: many
j_call: TRBJ1-6

cdr3_nt: TGCAGTGCTACGGGACAGTCTAATGAAAAACTGTTTTTT
cdr3_aa: CSATGQSNEKLFF
d_call: TRBD1
v_call: TRBV20-1
clone_size: many
j_call: TRBJ1-4

cdr3_nt: TGTGCCACCAGCAGACCATTTCCGGGACAGGGGTTGAATGAGCAGTTCTTC
cdr3_aa: CATSRPFPGQGLNEQFF
d_call: TRBD1
v_call: TRBV15
clone_size: many
j_call: TRBJ2-1

cdr3_nt: TGTGCCACCAGAGGGAACACCGGGGAGCTGTTTTTT
cdr3_aa: CATRGNTGELFF
d_call: -
v_call: TRBV24-1
clone_size: many
j_call: TRBJ2-2

cdr3_nt: TGTGCCAGTCGTCAAACAGGGGGTGGTAACTATGGCTACACCTTC
cdr3_aa: CASRQTGGGNYGYTF
d_call: TRBD1
v_call: TRBV6-4
clone_size: many
j_call: TRBJ1-2

cdr3_nt: TGTGCCAGCAGACGCTCGGAGTTCTATGGCTACACCTTC
cdr3_aa: CASRRSEFYGYTF
d_call: -
v_call: TRBV12-3/TRBV12-4
clone_size: many
j_call: TRBJ1-2